These 20 T cell receptor beta chains were sequenced from one sample in a study of beta chain features in type 1 diabetes. Study-wide findings and caveats: For Type 1 diabetes patients, all four CD4+ subsets carried TCRB CDR3s that were moderately but significantly shorter.

Expressed TCRB transcripts were sequenced, since all the RNA that had been isolated was reverse transcribed. Clones were read by immunoSEQ multiplex PCR, and TCRdb kept only the in-frame ones, dropping some. This sample has 250,000 to 300,000 clones, with 20% to 25% found just once. The antigens of these receptors remain unknown. The sample taken for sequencing was naive CD4+ T cells from blood. The receptors originated from a woman aged 30 to 39 with type 1 diabetes.

This clone was seen a handful of times. Other DNA variants within this sample encode the same CDR3. This chain links TRBV30 with TRBJ2-3; 8 nucleotides align to TRBD1. Germline trimming cut 4 bases from V and 4 bases from J; bases unmatched to any gene: 1. The CDR3 runs to 12 residues. Germline assignment: CDR1 GTSNPN and CDR2 SVGIG (reference sequence). CDR3 DNA sequence: TGTGCCTGGACAGGGGGCTCAGATACGCAGTATTTT. As protein: CAWTGGSDTQYF.

The sample holds a few counts of this clone. The chain is built from TRBV2 and TRBJ2-1, with D possibly matching TRBD1 (5 bases). Trimming stripped 4 bases from V and 12 bases from J, with 10 bases between. Germline loops: CDR1 SNHLY, CDR2 FYNNEI. This CDR3 comprises 11 residues. As DNA, the CDR3 is TGTGCCAGCAGTGTACAGGCGGCGCAGTTCTTC. Residues: CASSVQAAQFF. Looking up the rest from reference TRBV2 and TRBJ2-1 gives the full variable domain: EPEVTQTPSHQVTQMGQEVILRCVPISNHLYFYWYRQILGQKVEFLVSFYNNEISEKSEIFDDQFSVERPDGSNFTLKIRSTKLEDSAMYFCASSVQAAQFFGPGTRLTVL.

The chain couples TRBV18 to TRBJ1-5, with D possibly TRBD1 on 6 matching bases. The germline gives CDR1 KGHSH, CDR2 LQKENI. The CDR3 is 15 amino acids. Between the trimmed V and J ends, which lost 3 bases and 0 bases, there was a span of 9 bases. The CDR3 sequence: CASSPRGASNQPQHF. In DNA, the CDR3 is TGTGCCAGCTCACCTCGGGGGGCTAGCAATCAGCCCCAGCATTTT. The whole variable domain, remainder taken from reference TRBV18 and TRBJ1-5, is NAGVMQNPRHLVRRRGQEARLRCSPMKGHSHVYWYRQLPEEGLKFMVYLQKENIIDESGMPKERFSAEFPKEGPSILRIQQVVRGDSAAYFCASSPRGASNQPQHFGDGTRLSIL.

The J gene is TRBJ2-1, the V gene TRBV9; D is ambiguous. The CDR3 consists of 15 residues. Germline values: CDR1 SGDLS, CDR2 YYNGEE. V lost 0 bases and J lost 3, with 10 bases in between. The CDR3 sequence: CASSVGLVLYNEQFF. CDR3 DNA: TGTGCCAGCAGCGTAGGGCTAGTCCTCTACAATGAGCAGTTCTTC. The complete variable domain, with remaining parts taken from reference TRBV9 and TRBJ2-1, reads DSGVTQTPKHLITATGQRVTLRCSPRSGDLSVYWYQQSLDQGLQFLIQYYNGEERAKGNILERFSAQQFPDLHSELNLSSLELGDSALYFCASSVGLVLYNEQFFGPGTRLTVL.

This clone was seen more than once but under ten times. The chain has TRBV11-2 and TRBJ1-1; D remains ambiguous. The V end was cut by 4 bases, the J end by 1 base, with 7 bases between. Germline assignment: CDR1 SGHAT and CDR2 FQNNGV. This CDR3 has 13 amino acids. The CDR3 nucleotides are TGTGCCAGCAGCTCGTTTAGGAACACTGAAGCTTTCTTT. Amino acid sequence: CASSSFRNTEAFF.

The chain links TRBV29-1 to TRBJ2-3; D unclear. The germline V and J ends were trimmed by 3 bases and 0 bases, with 10 bases remaining between them. From germline, CDR1 is SQVTM and CDR2 ANQGSEA. The CDR3 runs to 14 residues. This chain's CDR3 is CSVDSEISTDTQYF. CDR3 DNA sequence: TGCAGCGTTGACAGTGAAATTAGCACAGATACGCAGTATTTT.

The gene calls are TRBV5-1 and TRBJ2-1, with 7 nucleotides matching TRBD2. Trimming took 1 base from V and 13 from J; bases not matched to a gene: 5. Germline values: CDR1 SGHRS, CDR2 YFSETQ. The CDR3 loop spans 12 amino acids. The CDR3 DNA reads TGCGCCAGCAGCTTGTTTGCGGGAGCACAGTTCTTC. It yields the protein CASSLFAGAQFF.

This clone was picked up a small number of times. The V call is TRBV7-8, the J call TRBJ1-2, with TRBD1 as a possible D gene (5 bases). The CDR3 runs to 15 residues. Germline V gives CDR1 SGHVS, CDR2 FQNEAQ. The ends were cut back, 2 bases at V and 8 bases at J, with 18 bases in the middle. CDR3: CASSLTTTAGWGYTF. CDR3 sequence (DNA): TGTGCCAGCAGCTTAACCACGACAGCGGGCTGGGGCTACACCTTC.

This chain joins TRBV7-8 and TRBJ2-2; perhaps TRBD2 as D (6 bases). This CDR3 has 17 residues. Trimming removed 1 base from V and 0 bases from J, with 12 bases in between. CDR1 and CDR2 from the germline V gene are SGHVS and FQNEAQ. In nucleotides, the CDR3 is TGTGCCAGCAGCTTAGGCCCCGGGAGAGCGAACACCGGGGAGCTGTTTTTT. It encodes CASSLGPGRANTGELFF.

This rearrangement joins TRBV2 to TRBJ1-1; tentative D call: TRBD1 (6 bases). V was cut by 8 bases and J by 6 bases, with 13 bases left in between. This CDR3 region has 12 residues. Germline V gene data show CDR1 as SNHLY and CDR2 as FYNNEI. The CDR3 DNA sequence: TGTGCCAGCCGGAGGACAGACCCTGAAGCTTTCTTT. Protein product: CASRRTDPEAFF.

This clone occurred once. The V gene is TRBV7-9, the J gene TRBJ1-2, with a possible D match to TRBD1 (5 bases). Germline CDR1 is SEHNR and CDR2 is FQNEAQ (reference sequence). The CDR3 loop spans 13 amino acids. V lost 3 bases and J lost 6, with 11 bases in between. The CDR3 DNA reads as TGTGCCAGCAGCTTTAGGCAGGGTCATGGCTACACCTTC. It translates to CASSFRQGHGYTF.

V is TRBV28 and J is TRBJ2-7; D is ambiguous. CDR1 and CDR2 from the germline V gene are MDHEN and SYDVKM. This CDR3 comprises 12 residues. Trimming pared 6 bases from V and 0 bases from J, leaving 6 bases between. CDR3 amino acids: CASSYRSYEQYF. In DNA, the CDR3 is TGTGCCAGCAGCTACCGCTCCTACGAGCAGTACTTC.

V gene TRBV6-1 combines with J gene TRBJ2-3; D may be TRBD1 (7 bases). The V gene lost 7 bases and the J gene lost 8 bases, with 16 bases spanning the gap. This CDR3 contains 13 residues. CDR1 is MNHNS and CDR2 is SASEGT in the germline V gene. The CDR3 DNA follows: TGTGCCAGCACCGCGACCCAGGGGGGTACGCAGTATTTT. Protein: CASTATQGGTQYF.

This clone occurred a few times. The rearrangement links TRBV27 to TRBJ2-3; D is unresolved. This CDR3 comprises 12 residues. V lost 6 bases to trimming and J lost 2 bases, with 6 bases between them. Germline CDR1 is MNHEY and CDR2 is SMNVEV (reference sequence). The CDR3 DNA is TGTGCCAGCAGCTCTACCACAGATACGCAGTATTTT. It is translated as CASSSTTDTQYF.

The chain joins TRBV7-6 to TRBJ2-7; TRBD1 matches 9 bases. The germline gives CDR1 SGHVS, CDR2 FNYEAQ. The ends lost 5 bases at V and 2 bases at J; junction bases unmatched: 1. CDR3 length equals 13 residues. CDR3 sequence reads: CASSRTGAYEQYF. The CDR3 DNA follows: TGTGCCAGCAGCAGGACAGGGGCCTACGAGCAGTACTTC.

This clone was found a few times. The V gene is TRBV27, the J gene TRBJ1-1, with D tentatively TRBD1 (5 bases). Germline assignment: CDR1 MNHEY and CDR2 SMNVEV (reference sequence). Trimming removed 0 bases from V and 4 bases from J, with 12 bases in between. The CDR3 loop spans 15 amino acids. As DNA, the CDR3 is TGTGCCAGCAGTTTATCGGTCCAGGGTGGCACTGAAGCTTTCTTT. It codes for CASSLSVQGGTEAFF.

This rearrangement joins TRBV19 to TRBJ2-7; 12 positions agree with TRBD1. CDR3 length equals 13 residues. Germline trimming cut 9 bases from V and 6 bases from J; bases unmatched to any gene: 6. Germline lookup yields CDR1 LNHDA and CDR2 SQIVND (reference sequence). For the CDR3, the DNA is TGTGCCAGCACGGGACAGGGGGCGCCCGAGCAGTACTTC. Translating gives CASTGQGAPEQYF.

This chain connects TRBV7-8 to TRBJ2-1; a possible D gene is TRBD2 (5 bases). V was cut by 0 bases and J by 6 bases, with 9 bases left in between. The CDR3 consists of 14 residues. The germline CDR1 and CDR2 sequences are SGHVS and FQNEAQ. The CDR3 DNA is TGTGCCAGCAGCTTAGCGCGGGTTAGCAATGAGCAGTTCTTC. It yields the protein CASSLARVSNEQFF.

The CDR3 here is CASSLSASGTNTQYF. The DNA of the CDR3 is TGTGCCAGCAGCTTAAGCGCTAGCGGGACCAATACGCAGTATTTT. The chain joins TRBV7-2 to TRBJ2-3, with 9 bases identical to TRBD2. CDR1 SGHTA and CDR2 FQGNSA come from the germline V gene. V was clipped by 2 bases and J by 7 bases; unmatched bases: 7. The CDR3 contains 15 residues.

The chain employs TRBV7-3 and TRBJ2-3, with 7 bases that match TRBD2. The CDR3 has 16 amino acids. Germline CDR1 and CDR2: SGHTA and FQGTGA. The J segment lost 4 bases and the V segment lost 1 base, leaving 8 bases of the junction unmatched. CDR3 residues: CASSLKPRAGADTQYF. The CDR3 DNA reads as TGTGCCAGCAGCTTAAAACCCAGGGCGGGGGCAGATACGCAGTATTTT.